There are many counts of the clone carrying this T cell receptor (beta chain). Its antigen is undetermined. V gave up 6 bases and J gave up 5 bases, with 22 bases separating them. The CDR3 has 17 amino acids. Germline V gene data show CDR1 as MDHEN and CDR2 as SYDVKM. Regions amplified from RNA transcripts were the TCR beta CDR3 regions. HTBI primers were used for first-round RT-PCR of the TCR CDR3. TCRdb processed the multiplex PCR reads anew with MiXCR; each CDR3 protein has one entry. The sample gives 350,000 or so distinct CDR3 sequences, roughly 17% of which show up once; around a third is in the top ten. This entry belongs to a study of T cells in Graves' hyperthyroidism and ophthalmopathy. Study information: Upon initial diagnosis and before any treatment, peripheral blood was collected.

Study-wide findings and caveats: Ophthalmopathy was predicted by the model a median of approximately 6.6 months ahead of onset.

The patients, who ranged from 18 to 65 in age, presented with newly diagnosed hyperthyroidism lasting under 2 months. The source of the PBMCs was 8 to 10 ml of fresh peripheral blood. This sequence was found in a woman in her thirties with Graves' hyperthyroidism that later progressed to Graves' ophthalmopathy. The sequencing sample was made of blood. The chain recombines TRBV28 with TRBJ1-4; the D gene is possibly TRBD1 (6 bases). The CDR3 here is CASRPLGTGTINEKLFF. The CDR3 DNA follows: TGTGCCAGCAGGCCTTTAGGGACCGGGACAATAAATGAAAAACTGTTTTTT. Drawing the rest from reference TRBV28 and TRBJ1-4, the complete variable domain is DVKVTQSSRYLVKRTGEKVFLECVQDMDHENMFWYRQDPGLGLRLIYFSYDVKMKEKGDIPEGYSVSREKKERFSLILESASTNQTSMYLCASRPLGTGTINEKLFFGSGTQLSVL.